The clone carrying this TCR beta chain was picked up many times. The authors built TCR beta libraries using iRepertoire HTBI primers and Arm-PCR of CDR3 regions. One entry per CDR3 protein, called by TCRdb with MiXCR from the multiplex PCR reads. Of 450,000 to 500,000 distinct CDR3 sequences detected, around 15% appear once; the ten largest clones hold 12%. The CDR3 covers 12 residues. The V end lost 2 bases, the J end lost 4 bases, and 8 bases lay between the germline ends. The germline V gene encodes CDR1 GTSNPN and CDR2 SVGIG (reference sequence). The data derive from a study of regulatory T cells in long-lasting Graves disease. The time point was: newly diagnosed GD, antithyroid drugs for less than 3 months. Researchers made the TCR library from RNA that was extracted from PBMCs. These data were also reused for a study on T cells in Graves' hyperthyroidism and ophthalmopathy. According to that study: Graves' hyperthyroidism was deemed stable absent ophthalmopathy progression within 18 months.

This sequence was found in a man aged 40-49 years with Graves disease. The sample consisted of peripheral blood mononuclear cells (PBMCs), taken at new diagnosis, from a patient treated with antithyroid drugs. The V gene is TRBV30, the J gene TRBJ1-1; the D is unclear. The CDR3 is CAWSSESTEAFF. CDR3 DNA sequence: TGTGCCTGGAGTTCAGAGAGCACTGAAGCTTTCTTT. The whole variable domain, filled in from reference TRBV30 and TRBJ1-1, reads SQTIHQWPATLVQPVGSPLSLECTVEGTSNPNLYWYRQAAGRGLQLLFYSVGIGQISSEVPQNLSASRPQDRQFILSSKKLLLSDSGFYLCAWSSESTEAFFGQGTRLTVV.